This paragraph covers one T cell receptor beta chain sequence. This clonotype was seen many times. No cognate antigen has been identified for it. No base-level quality is on record; no much larger clone is a single base apart. This was a case-control study nested in a cohort of healthcare workers in London, UK, who had nasopharyngeal swab PCR tests and blood samples taken every week. Healthcare workers were recruited between 23 and 31 March 2020, during the week of the UK lockdown, and were followed weekly for up to roughly 15 weeks. This specimen belongs to a study of early T cells in non-severe SARS-CoV-2 infection listed by TCRdb under 2021. Some background on the complete study: Bulk RNA from unsorted whole blood was used for TCR sequencing, so alpha and beta chains could not be paired.

Receptor amplification or capture employed 5' RACE. For sequencing, a NextSeq 500 was employed. The TCR library protocol attached unique molecular identifiers to individual cDNA molecules to correct for sequencing error and PCR bias. Both TCR alpha and beta chains were sequenced, and tight co-correlation was observed between alpha and beta sequence abundances in each sample. Turning to the authors' computational methods: Decombinator V4 was used to annotate TCR sequences for V gene, J gene and CDR3. TCRs were defined as expanded if a significant change between any two time points was detected under a Poisson model with p below 0.0001. TCR abundances were normalised to the total number of TCRs sequenced in each sample and reported as counts per million. MAIT TCRs were defined by TRAV1-2 paired with TRAJ12, TRAJ20 or TRAJ33, and iNKT TCRs by TRAV10 paired with TRAJ18. VDJdb, accessed 1 November 2021, was searched for CMV, EBV and SARS-CoV-2 annotated TCRs, excluding TCRs annotated for multiple antigens. TCRdb's own reprocessing of the public reads used fastp at Q25 and MiXCR and kept productive beta chains. Merged by CDR3 protein, the rows form single entries marked with the most common genes and DNA. These V and J calls originate from TCRdb's pipeline instead of the authors' own analysis. The sample table lists roughly 29,000 distinct CDR3 sequences, roughly 2.8% of them with a count of one. The ten largest clonotypes hold under 0.75% of the sample.

General study outcomes and caveats: VDJdb matching was skewed toward anti-spike CD8 responses, so virus-specific expansions were likely underestimated and private and CD4 specificities were missed.

From V the trimming removes 8 bases and from J it removes 4 bases, while the gene matches leave 1 base of the junction unaccounted for. Including cysteine and phenylalanine, the CDR3 has 12 amino acids. Of the read, only the CDR3 DNA is kept; its 36 bases are in frame from base 1. The CDR1 and CDR2 encoded by the germline V gene (reference sequence) are LNHDA and SQIVND. The sequence joins TRBV19 to TRBJ2-5; TRBD1 agrees with 10 junctional bases. This sequence was found in an adult who was a healthcare worker with PCR-confirmed SARS-CoV-2 infection or an uninfected control (not recorded which). The sample consisted of whole blood. DNA sequence: TGTGCCAGTCGGGACAGGGGAGAGACCCAGTACTTC. Its coded protein is CASRDRGETQYF.